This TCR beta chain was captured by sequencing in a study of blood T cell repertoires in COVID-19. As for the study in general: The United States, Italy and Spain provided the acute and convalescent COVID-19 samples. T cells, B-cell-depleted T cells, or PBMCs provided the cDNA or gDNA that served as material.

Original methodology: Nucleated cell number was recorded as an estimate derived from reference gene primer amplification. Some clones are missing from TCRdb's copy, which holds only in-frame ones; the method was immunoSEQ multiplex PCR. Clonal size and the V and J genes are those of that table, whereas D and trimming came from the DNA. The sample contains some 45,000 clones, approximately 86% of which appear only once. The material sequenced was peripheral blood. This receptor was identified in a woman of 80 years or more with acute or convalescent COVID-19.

CDR3 bases: TGTGCCAGTAGTATAGGTAGCGGGAGATGGTCCGGCACAGATACGCAGTATTTT. Its translation: CASSIGSGRWSGTDTQYF. The chain joins TRBV19 to TRBJ2-3; 9 nucleotides agree with TRBD2. Trimming at V came to 1 base and at J to 1 base, leaving 9 bases not matched to a gene. This CDR3 has 18 amino acids. CDR1 and CDR2 from the germline V gene are LNHDA and SQIVND (reference sequence). The whole variable domain, remainder taken from reference TRBV19 and TRBJ2-3, is DGGITQSPKYLFRKEGQNVTLSCEQNLNHDAMYWYRQDPGQGLRLIYYSQIVNDFQKGDIAEGYSVSREKKESFPLTVTSAQKNPTAFYLCASSIGSGRWSGTDTQYFGPGTRLTVL.